These 14 T cell receptor beta chains were sequenced from one sample in a study of cytomegalovirus exposure and HLA in healthy donors (dated by TCRdb to 2016 to 2017). The library was obtained by the immunoSEQ multiplex PCR assay. For the multiplex PCR, a mixture combining 60 forward primers for TCR Vbeta segments and 13 reverse primers for TCR Jbeta segments was used. TCRdb carries this immuneACCESS record with in-frame sequences only. Its versions omit some clonotypes, under half of them owing to an unresolved V gene in the studies checked, with the rest unexplained. The table for this sample lists 150,000 to 200,000 clones; less than 85% of them were counted only once. Clones ranked in the top ten supply 1% of the sample. Sequenced sample: PBMCs. Receptors were obtained from a boy aged 2 to 9 in good health and CMV-seronegative.

The CDR3 bases are TGTGCCAGTAGTCCCGATGGGCGGGGAACCTACGAGCAGTACTTC. Residues: CASSPDGRGTYEQYF. The chain couples TRBV19 to TRBJ2-7; D is perhaps TRBD2 (6 bases). The germline CDR1 and CDR2 sequences are LNHDA and SQIVND (reference sequence). The V end was cut by 5 bases, the J end by 2 bases, with 16 bases between. The CDR3 length is 15 residues.

The genes are TRBV7-2 and TRBJ2-6; 7 bases are a match to TRBD2. CDR1 SGHTA and CDR2 FQGNSA come from the germline V gene. The CDR3 is made up of 17 amino acids. Trimming took 5 bases from V and 2 from J; bases not matched to a gene: 9. The CDR3 nucleotides read TGTGCCAGCAGCCCAGGGAGGGGAGTGACTGGGGCCAACGTCCTGACTTTC. It yields the protein CASSPGRGVTGANVLTF.

The rearrangement uses TRBV27 and TRBJ2-7, with TRBD1 as a possible D gene (7 bases). V lost 6 bases to trimming and J lost 0 bases, with 15 bases between them. Germline V lookup: CDR1 MNHEY, CDR2 SMNVEV (reference sequence). The CDR3 totals 15 residues. The CDR3 DNA follows: TGTGCCAGCAGAACCTCAGGGGGGATCTCCTACGAGCAGTACGTC. This codes for CASRTSGGISYEQYV.

The rearrangement links TRBV28 to TRBJ1-5; the match to TRBD1 covers 7 bases. Per the germline V gene, CDR1 is MDHEN and CDR2 is SYDVKM. The ends lost 8 bases at V and 0 bases at J; junction bases unmatched: 4. This CDR3 is 14 amino acids long. The CDR3 DNA reads as TGTGCCAGCCTACAGGGGTATAGCAATCAGCCCCAGCATTTT. It codes for CASLQGYSNQPQHF. Filled out from reference TRBV28 and TRBJ1-5, the complete variable domain reads DVKVTQSSRYLVKRTGEKVFLECVQDMDHENMFWYRQDPGLGLRLIYFSYDVKMKEKGDIPEGYSVSREKKERFSLILESASTNQTSMYLCASLQGYSNQPQHFGDGTRLSIL.

This chain joins TRBV6-1 and TRBJ1-6, with TRBD1 identical over 8 bases. This CDR3 spans 17 amino acids. With V trimmed by 1 base and J by 5 bases, 7 bases remained unmatched. Germline-derived CDR1 and CDR2 are MNHNS and SASEGT. DNA for the CDR3: TGTGCCAGCAGTGAAGTACCGCCGGGACAGGATAATTCACCCCTCCACTTT. The encoded protein is CASSEVPPGQDNSPLHF.

The chain combines TRBV28 with TRBJ1-6, with TRBD1 matching 7 bases. Per the germline V gene, CDR1 is MDHEN and CDR2 is SYDVKM. This CDR3 spans 14 amino acids. The V gene end was trimmed by 7 bases and the J gene end by 9 bases; junction bases not matched to a gene: 9. CDR3 nucleotides: TGTGCCAGCACCCAAGCAGGGGGAGGTTCACCCCTCCACTTT. This sequence encodes CASTQAGGGSPLHF.

The chain links TRBV18 to TRBJ1-2; the match to TRBD1 covers 7 bases. CDR1 and CDR2 from the germline V gene are KGHSH and LQKENI. The CDR3 extends over 13 amino acids. Trimming took 5 bases from V and 3 from J; bases not matched to a gene: 3. The CDR3 spells CASSTGQDYGYTF. The CDR3 DNA is TGTGCCAGCTCAACCGGACAGGACTATGGCTACACCTTC.

The CDR3 nucleotides are TGTGCCAGTAGTAGGAGGGTTTTCCCGGGACAGGGGACTCAGCCCCAGCATTTT. Its translation: CASSRRVFPGQGTQPQHF. The gene calls are TRBV19 and TRBJ1-5; 10 nucleotides agree with TRBD1. The CDR3 contains 18 residues. With V trimmed by 4 bases and J by 6 bases, 15 bases remained unmatched. The germline V gene has CDR1 LNHDA and CDR2 SQIVND (reference sequence).

This chain links TRBV30 with TRBJ2-6, with 9 bases aligning to TRBD1. CDR3 size: 16 residues. The V and J ends lost 3 bases and 1 base, in that order; junction bases with no gene match: 4. Germline CDR1 reads GTSNPN; CDR2 reads SVGIG (reference sequence). The CDR3 spells CAWRDRGGSGANVLTF. CDR3 DNA sequence: TGTGCCTGGAGGGACAGGGGAGGATCTGGGGCCAACGTCCTGACTTTC.

This chain uses TRBV5-1 with TRBJ1-1; 8 bases map to TRBD1. This CDR3 has 17 amino acids. The J segment lost 0 bases and the V segment lost 4 bases, leaving 11 bases of the junction unmatched. Germline V lookup: CDR1 SGHRS, CDR2 YFSETQ. CDR3 loop: CASSPETDRGLNTEAFF. The CDR3, as DNA: TGCGCCAGCAGCCCAGAAACTGACAGGGGCTTGAACACTGAAGCTTTCTTT.

The V call is TRBV20-1, the J call TRBJ1-2; no definite D call. V was trimmed by 5 bases and J by 4 bases, leaving 8 bases between them. In germline, CDR1 is DFQATT, CDR2 SNEGSKA (reference sequence). This CDR3 is 11 amino acids long. DNA of the CDR3: TGCAGTGCTGCAGAAGTCTATGGCTACACCTTC. Encoded protein: CSAAEVYGYTF.

The chain joins TRBV5-4 to TRBJ2-5; TRBD2 might be the D (7 bases). Between the trimmed V and J ends, which lost 0 bases and 2 bases, there was a span of 11 bases. The CDR3 consists of 15 residues. Germline-derived CDR1 and CDR2 are SGHNT and YYREEE (reference sequence). The CDR3: CASSLEGGRQETQYF. The CDR3 DNA reads as TGTGCCAGCAGCTTGGAGGGGGGGCGGCAAGAGACCCAGTACTTC.

The rearrangement uses TRBV5-1 and TRBJ2-2; D not resolved. The germline V and J ends were trimmed by 0 bases and 0 bases, with 3 bases remaining between them. There are 14 residues in the CDR3. Germline V gene sequence: CDR1 SGHRS, CDR2 YFSETQ. CDR3 nucleotides: TGCGCCAGCAGCTTGGGGCCGAACACCGGGGAGCTGTTTTTT. Encoded protein: CASSLGPNTGELFF.

The chain couples TRBV19 to TRBJ1-5; D may be TRBD1 (6 bases). Trimming shortened V by 10 bases and J by 4 bases, and 14 bases separated the two germline ends. Germline values: CDR1 LNHDA, CDR2 SQIVND (reference sequence). This CDR3 region has 13 residues. The DNA for the CDR3 is TGTGCCACCGGGCAGGGGCGAAATCAGCCCCAGCATTTT. This sequence encodes CATGQGRNQPQHF.